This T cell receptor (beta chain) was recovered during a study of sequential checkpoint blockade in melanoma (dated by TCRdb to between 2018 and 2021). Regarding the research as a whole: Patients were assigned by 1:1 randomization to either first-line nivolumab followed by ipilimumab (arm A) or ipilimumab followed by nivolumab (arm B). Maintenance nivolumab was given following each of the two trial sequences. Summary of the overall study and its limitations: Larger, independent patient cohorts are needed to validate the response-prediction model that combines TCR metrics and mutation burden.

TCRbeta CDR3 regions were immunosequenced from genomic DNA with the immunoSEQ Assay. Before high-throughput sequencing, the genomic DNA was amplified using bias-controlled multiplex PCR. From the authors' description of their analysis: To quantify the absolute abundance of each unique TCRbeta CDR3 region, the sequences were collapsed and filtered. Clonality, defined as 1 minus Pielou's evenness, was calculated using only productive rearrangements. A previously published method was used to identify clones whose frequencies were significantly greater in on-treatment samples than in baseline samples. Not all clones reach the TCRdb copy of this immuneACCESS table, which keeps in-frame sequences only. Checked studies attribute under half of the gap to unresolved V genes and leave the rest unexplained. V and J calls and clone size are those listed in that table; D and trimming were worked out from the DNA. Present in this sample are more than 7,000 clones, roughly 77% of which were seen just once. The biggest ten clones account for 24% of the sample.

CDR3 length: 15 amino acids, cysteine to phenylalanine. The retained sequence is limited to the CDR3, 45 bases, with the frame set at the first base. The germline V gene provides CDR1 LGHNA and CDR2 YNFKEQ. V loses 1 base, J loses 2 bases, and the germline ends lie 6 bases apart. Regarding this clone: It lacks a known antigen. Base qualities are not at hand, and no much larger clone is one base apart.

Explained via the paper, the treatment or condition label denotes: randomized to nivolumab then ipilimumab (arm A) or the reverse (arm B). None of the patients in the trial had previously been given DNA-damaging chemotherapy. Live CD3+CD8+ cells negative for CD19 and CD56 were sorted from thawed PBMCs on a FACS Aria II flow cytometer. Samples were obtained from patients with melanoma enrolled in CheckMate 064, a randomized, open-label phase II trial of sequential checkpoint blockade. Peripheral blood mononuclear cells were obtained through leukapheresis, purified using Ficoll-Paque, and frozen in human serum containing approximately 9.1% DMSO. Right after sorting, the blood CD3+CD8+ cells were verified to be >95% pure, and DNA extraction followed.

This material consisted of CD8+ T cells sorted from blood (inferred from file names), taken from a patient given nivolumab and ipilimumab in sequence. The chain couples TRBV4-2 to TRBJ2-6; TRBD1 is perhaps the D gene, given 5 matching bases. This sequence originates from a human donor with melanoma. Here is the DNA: TGTGCCAGCAGCCAAGGGACAACTGGGGCCAACGTCCTGACTTTC. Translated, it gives CASSQGTTGANVLTF.